This T cell receptor (beta chain) was profiled in a study of post-analysis software for immune sequencing data. Study in general: Multiple sclerosis in the patients followed relapsing-remitting, secondary progressive and progressive-relapsing courses.

The TCR beta cDNA libraries contained unique molecular identifiers. MiXCR, run by TCRdb on the PCR reads, gives a single entry per CDR3 protein. The sample holds about 620,000 distinct CDR3 sequences, around 47% seen once. Sample: blood. The TCR sequence derives from a girl aged 10-17 years with multiple sclerosis.

CDR3 coding DNA: TGTGCCATCAGGGATAGGAGGGGCCTGGGCGAGCAGTACTTC. As protein: CAIRDRRGLGEQYF. The chain links TRBV10-3 to TRBJ2-7; tentatively, D is TRBD2 (6 bases). Germline assignment: CDR1 ENHRY and CDR2 SYGVKD. Between the trimmed V and J ends, which lost 6 bases and 6 bases, there was a span of 18 bases. CDR3 length equals 14 residues.